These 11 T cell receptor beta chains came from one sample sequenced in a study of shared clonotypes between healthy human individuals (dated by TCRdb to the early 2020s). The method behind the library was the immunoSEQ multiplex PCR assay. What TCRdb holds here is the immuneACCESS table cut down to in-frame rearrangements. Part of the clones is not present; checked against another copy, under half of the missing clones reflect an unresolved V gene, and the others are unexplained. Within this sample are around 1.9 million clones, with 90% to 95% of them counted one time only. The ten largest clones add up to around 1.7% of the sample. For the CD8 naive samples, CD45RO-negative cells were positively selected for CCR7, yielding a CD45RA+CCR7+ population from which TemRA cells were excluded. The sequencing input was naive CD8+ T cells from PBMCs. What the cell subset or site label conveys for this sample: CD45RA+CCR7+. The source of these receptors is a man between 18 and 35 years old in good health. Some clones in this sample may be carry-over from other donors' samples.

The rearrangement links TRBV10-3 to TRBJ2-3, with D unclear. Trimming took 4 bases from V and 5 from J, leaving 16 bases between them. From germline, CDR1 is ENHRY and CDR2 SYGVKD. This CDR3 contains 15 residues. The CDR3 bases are TGTGCCATCAGTGGAGGAGCTCGGATGGGAGATACGCAGTATTTT. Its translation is CAISGGARMGDTQYF.

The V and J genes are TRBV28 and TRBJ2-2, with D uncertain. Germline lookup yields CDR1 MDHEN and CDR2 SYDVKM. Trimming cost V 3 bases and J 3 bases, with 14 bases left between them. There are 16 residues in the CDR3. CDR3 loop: CASSFPISAYTGELFF. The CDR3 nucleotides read TGTGCCAGCAGTTTCCCCATAAGTGCGTACACCGGGGAGCTGTTTTTT. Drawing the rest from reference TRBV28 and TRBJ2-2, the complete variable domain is DVKVTQSSRYLVKRTGEKVFLECVQDMDHENMFWYRQDPGLGLRLIYFSYDVKMKEKGDIPEGYSVSREKKERFSLILESASTNQTSMYLCASSFPISAYTGELFFGEGSRLTVL.

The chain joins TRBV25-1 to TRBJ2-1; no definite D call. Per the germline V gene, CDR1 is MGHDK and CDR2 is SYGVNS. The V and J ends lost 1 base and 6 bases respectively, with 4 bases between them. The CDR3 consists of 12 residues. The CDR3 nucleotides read TGTGCCAGCAGTGAATTGCCCAATGAGCAGTTCTTC. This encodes CASSELPNEQFF.

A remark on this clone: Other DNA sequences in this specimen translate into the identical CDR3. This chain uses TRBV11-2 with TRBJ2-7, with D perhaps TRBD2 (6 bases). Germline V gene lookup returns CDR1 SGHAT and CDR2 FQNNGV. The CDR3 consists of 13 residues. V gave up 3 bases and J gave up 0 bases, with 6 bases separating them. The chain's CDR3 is CASSFGGSYEQYF. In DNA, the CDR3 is TGTGCCAGCAGCTTCGGGGGCTCCTACGAGCAGTACTTC.

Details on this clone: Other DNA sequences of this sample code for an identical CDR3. The CDR3 loop reads CASSQGGTDYEQYF. The CDR3 DNA reads as TGCGCCAGCAGCCAAGGGGGTACGGACTACGAGCAGTACTTC. The rearrangement links TRBV4-1 to TRBJ2-7; D unclear. Trimming stripped 1 base from V and 3 bases from J, with 10 bases between. This CDR3 has 14 residues. The germline gives CDR1 MGHRA, CDR2 YSYEKL.

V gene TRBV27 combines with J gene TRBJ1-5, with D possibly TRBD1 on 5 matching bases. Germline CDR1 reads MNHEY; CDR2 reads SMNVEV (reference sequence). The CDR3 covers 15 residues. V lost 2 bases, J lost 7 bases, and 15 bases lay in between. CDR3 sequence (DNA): TGTGCCAGCAGTTTAAGGTACGGGGCCGGACAGCCCCAGCATTTT. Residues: CASSLRYGAGQPQHF.

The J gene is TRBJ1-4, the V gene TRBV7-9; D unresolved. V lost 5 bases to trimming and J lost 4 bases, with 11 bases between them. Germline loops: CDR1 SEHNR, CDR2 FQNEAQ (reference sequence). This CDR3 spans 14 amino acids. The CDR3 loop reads CASSAVDGNEKLFF. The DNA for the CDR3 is TGTGCCAGCAGCGCGGTGGACGGTAATGAAAAACTGTTTTTT.

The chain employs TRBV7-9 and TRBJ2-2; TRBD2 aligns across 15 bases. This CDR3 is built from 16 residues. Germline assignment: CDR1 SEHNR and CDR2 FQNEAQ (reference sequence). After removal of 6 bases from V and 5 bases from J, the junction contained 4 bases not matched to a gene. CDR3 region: CASRRGLAGGTGELFF. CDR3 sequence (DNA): TGTGCCAGCAGGAGGGGACTAGCGGGAGGAACCGGGGAGCTGTTTTTT.

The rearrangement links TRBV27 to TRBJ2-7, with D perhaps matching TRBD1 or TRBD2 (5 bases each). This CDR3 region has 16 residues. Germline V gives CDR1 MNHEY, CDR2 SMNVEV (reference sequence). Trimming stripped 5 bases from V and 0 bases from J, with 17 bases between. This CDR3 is CASSPSVGDASYEQYF. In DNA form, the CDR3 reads TGTGCCAGCAGTCCATCGGTAGGGGACGCCTCCTACGAGCAGTACTTC.

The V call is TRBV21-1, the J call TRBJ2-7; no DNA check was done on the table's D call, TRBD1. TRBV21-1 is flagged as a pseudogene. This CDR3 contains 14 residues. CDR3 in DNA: TGTGCCAGCAGCGCCAGGGTTGGTGAATACGAGCAGTACTTC. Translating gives CASSARVGEYEQYF.

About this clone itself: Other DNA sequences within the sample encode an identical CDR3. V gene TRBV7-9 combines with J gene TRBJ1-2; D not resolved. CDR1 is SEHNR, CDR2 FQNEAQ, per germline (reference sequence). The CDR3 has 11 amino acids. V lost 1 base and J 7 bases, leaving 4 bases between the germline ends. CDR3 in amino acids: CASSLDGGYTF. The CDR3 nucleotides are TGTGCCAGCAGCTTAGATGGTGGCTACACCTTC.